This note documents a single T cell receptor (beta chain) sequence. Antigen unknown. Libraries were prepared by immunoSEQ multiplex PCR; TCRdb keeps only in-frame clonotypes and omits some of them. The sample records approximately 5,000 clones, roughly 80% being singletons. The sample belongs to a study of high-grade serous ovarian cancer treatment subgroups. On the study more broadly: Samples averaged 14,192 reads and approximately 7,000 unique TCR beta rearrangements.

Notes on the study in general: Different patients shared almost no repertoire; same-patient tumors shared 0.11 to 0.79. Clonal relatedness tracked neoantigen level, and by trend copy number and mutation load.

Tumor tissue was taken before any definitive surgery or chemotherapy was given. The V end was cut by 2 bases, the J end by 5 bases, with 10 bases between. This CDR3 contains 13 residues. The germline V gene has CDR1 SGHRS and CDR2 YFSETQ. J is TRBJ1-1 and V is TRBV5-1; weak D call: TRBD1 (5 bases). The TCR was taken from a human donor with high-grade serous ovarian cancer. Sequenced sample: tumor tissue. Here the CDR3 reads CASSLSGGTEAFF. The CDR3 nucleotides are TGCGCCAGCAGCTTAAGTGGGGGGACTGAAGCTTTCTTT.